This T cell receptor (beta chain) emerged from a study of T-cell memory formation after mild COVID-19. Study as a whole: TCR clustering was largely donor specific.

MiXCR, applied by TCRdb to the 5' RACE reads, yields one record per CDR3 protein. Here the sample spans some 180,000 distinct CDR3 sequences, 13% being singletons. The sample consisted of PBMCs or a T cell subset sorted from them (not recorded which). This TCR was sampled from a man aged 18 to 30 who had mild COVID-19 (a few samples of this study predate the infection). Cell type and time point are not known.

CDR3 protein: CASGPSTDTQYF. CDR3 DNA sequence: TGTGCCAGCGGGCCGAGCACAGATACGCAGTATTTT. The V and J genes are TRBV2 and TRBJ2-3; D is uncertain. This CDR3 spans 12 amino acids. Per germline, CDR1 SNHLY and CDR2 FYNNEI. V lost 8 bases, J lost 0 bases, and 6 bases lay in between.